This TCR beta chain was captured by sequencing in a study of T cell repertoires in cytomegalovirus infection. Looking at the study overall: HLA-C-restricted CMV epitopes, recently identified, and well-studied HLA-B-restricted ones were used by the study. Study findings and constraints: Totalled public TCR beta family frequency picked out people who carried CMV plus the relevant HLA.

Trimming stripped 1 base from V and 2 bases from J, with 11 bases between. CDR1 MGHRA and CDR2 YSYEKL come from the germline V gene. The CDR3 has 15 residues. On this clonotype: The antigen is undetermined.

TCRdb itself ran the reads through MiXCR, one entry per CDR3 protein. This sample yields some 800,000 distinct CDR3 sequences, of which almost 30% are seen a single time; less than 15% belongs to the top ten. This TCR was recovered from a human donor in good health (CMV status not recorded). Some clones in this sample may be carry-over from other donors' samples. The gene calls are TRBV4-1 and TRBJ1-2; the D is unclear. The specimen comprised cultured CD8+ T cells from PBMCs, sampled from culture after CMV antigen stimulation. CDR3: CASSQGGYLNYGYTF. In nucleotides, the CDR3 is TGCGCCAGCAGCCAAGGGGGTTACCTGAACTATGGCTACACCTTC.